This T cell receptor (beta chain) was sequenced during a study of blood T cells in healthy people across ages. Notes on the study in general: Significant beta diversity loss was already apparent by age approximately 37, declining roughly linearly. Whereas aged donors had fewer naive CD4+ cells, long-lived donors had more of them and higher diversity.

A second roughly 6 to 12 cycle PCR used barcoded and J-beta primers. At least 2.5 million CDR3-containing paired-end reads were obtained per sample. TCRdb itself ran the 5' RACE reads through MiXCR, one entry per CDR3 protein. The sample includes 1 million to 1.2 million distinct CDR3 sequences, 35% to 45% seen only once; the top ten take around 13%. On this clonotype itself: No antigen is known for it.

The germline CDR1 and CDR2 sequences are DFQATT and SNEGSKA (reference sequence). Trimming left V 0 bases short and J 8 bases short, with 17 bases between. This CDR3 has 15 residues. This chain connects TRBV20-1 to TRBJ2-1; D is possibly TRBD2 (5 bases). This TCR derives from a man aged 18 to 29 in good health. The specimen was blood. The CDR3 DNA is TGCAGTGCTAGAGAGGCGGGTGGGCATTTCGATGAGCAGTTCTTC. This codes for CSAREAGGHFDEQFF.